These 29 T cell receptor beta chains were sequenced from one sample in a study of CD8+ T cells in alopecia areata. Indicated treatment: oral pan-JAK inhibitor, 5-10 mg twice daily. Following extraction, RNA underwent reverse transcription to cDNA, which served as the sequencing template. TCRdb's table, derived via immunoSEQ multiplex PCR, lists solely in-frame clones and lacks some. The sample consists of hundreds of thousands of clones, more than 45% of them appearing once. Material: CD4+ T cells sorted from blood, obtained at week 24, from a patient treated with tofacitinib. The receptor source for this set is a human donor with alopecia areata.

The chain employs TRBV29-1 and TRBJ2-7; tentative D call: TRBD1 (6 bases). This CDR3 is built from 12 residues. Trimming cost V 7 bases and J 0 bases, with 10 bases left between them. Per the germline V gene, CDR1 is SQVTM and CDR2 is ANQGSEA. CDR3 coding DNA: TGCAGCGCACGACAGGCCTCCTACGAGCAGTACTTC. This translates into CSARQASYEQYF.

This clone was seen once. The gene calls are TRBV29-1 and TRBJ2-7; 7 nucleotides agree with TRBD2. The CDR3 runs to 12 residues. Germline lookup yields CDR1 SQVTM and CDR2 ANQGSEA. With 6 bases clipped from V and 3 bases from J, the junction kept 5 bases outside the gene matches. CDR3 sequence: CSVSTGGYEQYF. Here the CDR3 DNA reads TGCAGCGTCAGTACGGGAGGCTACGAGCAGTACTTC.

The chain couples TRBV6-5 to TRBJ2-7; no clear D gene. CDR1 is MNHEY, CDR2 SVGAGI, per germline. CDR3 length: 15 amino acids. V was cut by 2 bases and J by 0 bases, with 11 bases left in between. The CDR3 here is CASSYQPRSSYEQYF. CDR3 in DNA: TGTGCCAGCAGTTACCAACCGAGATCCTCCTACGAGCAGTACTTC.

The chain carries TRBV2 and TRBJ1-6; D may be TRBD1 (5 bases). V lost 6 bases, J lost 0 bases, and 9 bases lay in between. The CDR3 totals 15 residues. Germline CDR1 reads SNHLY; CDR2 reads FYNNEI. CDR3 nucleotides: TGTGCCAGCAGGACCGGGACCTCCTATAATTCACCCCTCCACTTT. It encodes CASRTGTSYNSPLHF.

The CDR3 region is CASSDRPQETQYF. The CDR3 coding sequence is TGTGCCAGCTCCGACAGACCCCAAGAGACCCAGTACTTC. The chain links TRBV25-1 to TRBJ2-5, with a possible D match to TRBD1 (5 bases). CDR3 length: 13 amino acids. The V gene lost 8 bases and the J gene lost 1 base, with 11 bases spanning the gap. The germline V gene has CDR1 MGHDK and CDR2 SYGVNS.

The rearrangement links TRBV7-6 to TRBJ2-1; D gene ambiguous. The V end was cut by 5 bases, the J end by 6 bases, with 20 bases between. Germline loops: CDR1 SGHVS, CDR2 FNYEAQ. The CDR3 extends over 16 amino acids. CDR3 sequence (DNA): TGTGCCAGCAGCCTACGACCCCTCTCGACAACCAATGAGCAGTTCTTC. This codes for CASSLRPLSTTNEQFF. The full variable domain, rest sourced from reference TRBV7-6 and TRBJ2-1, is GAGVSQSPRYKVTKRGQDVALRCDPISGHVSLYWYRQALGQGPEFLTYFNYEAQQDKSGLPNDRFSAERPEGSISTLTIQRTEQRDSAMYRCASSLRPLSTTNEQFFGPGTRLTVL.

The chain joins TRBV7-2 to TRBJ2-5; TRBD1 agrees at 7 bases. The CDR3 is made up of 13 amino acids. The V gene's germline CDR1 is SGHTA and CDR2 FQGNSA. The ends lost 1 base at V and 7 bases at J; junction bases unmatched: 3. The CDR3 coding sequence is TGTGCCAGCAGCTTAGGACAGGGTGGGACCCAGTACTTC. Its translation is CASSLGQGGTQYF.

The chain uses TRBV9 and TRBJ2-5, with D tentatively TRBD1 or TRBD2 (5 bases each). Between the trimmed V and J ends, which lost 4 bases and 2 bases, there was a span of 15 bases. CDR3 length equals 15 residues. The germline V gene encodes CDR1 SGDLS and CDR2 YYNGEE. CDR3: CASSPGAYPQETQYF. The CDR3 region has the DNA TGTGCCAGCAGCCCCGGGGCGTATCCTCAAGAGACCCAGTACTTC.

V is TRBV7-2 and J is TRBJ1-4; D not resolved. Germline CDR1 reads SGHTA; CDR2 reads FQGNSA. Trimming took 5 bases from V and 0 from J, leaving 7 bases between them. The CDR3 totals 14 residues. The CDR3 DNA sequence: TGTGCCAGCAGCCGAACGGCAACTAATGAAAAACTGTTTTTT. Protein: CASSRTATNEKLFF.

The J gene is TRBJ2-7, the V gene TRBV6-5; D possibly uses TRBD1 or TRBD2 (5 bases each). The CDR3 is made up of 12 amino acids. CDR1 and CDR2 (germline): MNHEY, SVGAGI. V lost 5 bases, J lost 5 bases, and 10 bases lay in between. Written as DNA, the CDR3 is TGTGCCAGCAGTGGGCAGGGAGACGAGCAGTACTTC. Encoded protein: CASSGQGDEQYF.

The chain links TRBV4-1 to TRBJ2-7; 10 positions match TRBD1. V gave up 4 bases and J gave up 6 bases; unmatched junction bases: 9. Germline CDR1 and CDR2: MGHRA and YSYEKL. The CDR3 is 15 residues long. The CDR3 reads CASSPPGQGLGEQYF. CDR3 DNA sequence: TGCGCCAGCAGCCCACCGGGACAGGGGCTCGGCGAGCAGTACTTC.

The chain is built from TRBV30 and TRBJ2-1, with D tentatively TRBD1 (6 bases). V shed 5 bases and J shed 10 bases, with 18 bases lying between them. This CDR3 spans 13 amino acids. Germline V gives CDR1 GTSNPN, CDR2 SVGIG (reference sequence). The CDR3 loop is CAWATTQGWEQFF. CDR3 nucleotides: TGTGCCTGGGCAACCACACAGGGTTGGGAGCAGTTCTTC.

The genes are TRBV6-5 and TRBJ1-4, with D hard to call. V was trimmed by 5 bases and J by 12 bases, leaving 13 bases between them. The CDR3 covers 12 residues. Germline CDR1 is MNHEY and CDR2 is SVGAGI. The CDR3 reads CASSRTTGELFF. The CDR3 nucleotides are TGTGCCAGCAGTAGGACGACCGGGGAACTGTTTTTT.

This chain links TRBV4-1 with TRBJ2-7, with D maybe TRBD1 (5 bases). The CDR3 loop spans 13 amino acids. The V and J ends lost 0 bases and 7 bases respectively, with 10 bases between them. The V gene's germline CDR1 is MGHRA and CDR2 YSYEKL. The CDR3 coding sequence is TGCGCCAGCAGCCAAGAACGTAGGGGAGAGCAGTACTTC. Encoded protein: CASSQERRGEQYF.

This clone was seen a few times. CDR3 region: CASSQPGQGEKLFF. Written as DNA, the CDR3 is TGTGCCAGCAGTCAGCCGGGACAGGGGGAAAAACTGTTTTTT. The chain combines TRBV28 with TRBJ1-4, with 10 nucleotides matching TRBD1. The germline V gene encodes CDR1 MDHEN and CDR2 SYDVKM. J gave up 8 bases and V 5 bases, and 5 bases lay outside the gene matches. The CDR3 consists of 14 residues.

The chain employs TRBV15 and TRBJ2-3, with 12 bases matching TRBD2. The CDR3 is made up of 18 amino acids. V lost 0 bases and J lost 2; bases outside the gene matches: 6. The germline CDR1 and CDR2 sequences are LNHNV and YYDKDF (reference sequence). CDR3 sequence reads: CATSRDRLAGVTTDTQYF. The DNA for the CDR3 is TGTGCCACCAGCAGAGATCGACTAGCGGGGGTGACCACAGATACGCAGTATTTT.

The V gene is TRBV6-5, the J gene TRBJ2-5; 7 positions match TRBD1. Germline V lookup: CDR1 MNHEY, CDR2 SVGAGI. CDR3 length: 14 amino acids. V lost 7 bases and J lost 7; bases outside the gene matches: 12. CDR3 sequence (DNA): TGTGCCAGCACCCCTTCGGCAGGGGGTGGGACCCAGTACTTC. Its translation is CASTPSAGGGTQYF.

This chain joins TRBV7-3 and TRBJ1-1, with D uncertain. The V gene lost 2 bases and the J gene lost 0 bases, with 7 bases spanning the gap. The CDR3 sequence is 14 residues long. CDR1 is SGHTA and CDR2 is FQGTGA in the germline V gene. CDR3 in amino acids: CASSLRRMNTEAFF. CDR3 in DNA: TGTGCCAGCAGCTTACGCCGGATGAACACTGAAGCTTTCTTT.

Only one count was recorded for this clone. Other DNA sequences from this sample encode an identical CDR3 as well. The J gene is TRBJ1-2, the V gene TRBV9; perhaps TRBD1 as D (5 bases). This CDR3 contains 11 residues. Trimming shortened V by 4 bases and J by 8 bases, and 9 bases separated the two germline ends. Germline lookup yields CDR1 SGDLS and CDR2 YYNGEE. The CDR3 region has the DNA TGTGCCAGCAGCCTGGGGCTAGGCTACACCTTC. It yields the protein CASSLGLGYTF.

The CDR3 loop is CASTPGVWANVLTF. CDR3 nucleotides: TGTGCCAGCACCCCAGGGGTTTGGGCCAACGTCCTGACTTTC. The chain couples TRBV2 to TRBJ2-6; maybe TRBD1 (6 bases). Germline-derived CDR1 and CDR2 are SNHLY and FYNNEI. This CDR3 spans 14 amino acids. V was clipped by 7 bases and J by 5 bases, with 12 bases between them.

Written as DNA, the CDR3 is TGTGCCAGCAGTACGGGACTAGGGGCCTTCGAGCAGTTCTTC. The encoded protein is CASSTGLGAFEQFF. This rearrangement joins TRBV2 to TRBJ2-1, with TRBD2 matching 8 bases. This CDR3 region has 14 residues. CDR1 is SNHLY and CDR2 is FYNNEI in the germline V gene. The junction had 10 bases not matched to a gene; V was cut back by 5 bases and J by 10 bases. The entire variable domain, with the rest obtained from reference TRBV2 and TRBJ2-1, is as follows: EPEVTQTPSHQVTQMGQEVILRCVPISNHLYFYWYRQILGQKVEFLVSFYNNEISEKSEIFDDQFSVERPDGSNFTLKIRSTKLEDSAMYFCASSTGLGAFEQFFGPGTRLTVL.

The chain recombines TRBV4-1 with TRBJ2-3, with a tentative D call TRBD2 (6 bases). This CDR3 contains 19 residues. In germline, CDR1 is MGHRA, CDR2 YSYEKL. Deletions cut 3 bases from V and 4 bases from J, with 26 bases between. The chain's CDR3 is CASSQRFGKWGGEADTQYF. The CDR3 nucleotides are TGCGCCAGCAGCCAGAGGTTCGGGAAATGGGGCGGGGAGGCAGATACGCAGTATTTT.

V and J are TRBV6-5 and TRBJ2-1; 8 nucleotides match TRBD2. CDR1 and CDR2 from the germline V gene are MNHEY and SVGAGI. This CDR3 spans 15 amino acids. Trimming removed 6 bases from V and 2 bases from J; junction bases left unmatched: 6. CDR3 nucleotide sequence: TGTGCCAGCAGCTTTCGGGGGGGCGCCTACAATGAGCAGTTCTTC. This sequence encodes CASSFRGGAYNEQFF.

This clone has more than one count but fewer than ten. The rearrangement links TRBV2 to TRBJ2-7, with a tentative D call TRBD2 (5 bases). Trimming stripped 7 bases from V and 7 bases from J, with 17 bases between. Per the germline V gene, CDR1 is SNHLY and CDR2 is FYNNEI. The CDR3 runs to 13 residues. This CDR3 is CASTPGELVEQYF. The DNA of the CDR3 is TGTGCCAGCACCCCCGGGGAATTGGTGGAGCAGTACTTC.

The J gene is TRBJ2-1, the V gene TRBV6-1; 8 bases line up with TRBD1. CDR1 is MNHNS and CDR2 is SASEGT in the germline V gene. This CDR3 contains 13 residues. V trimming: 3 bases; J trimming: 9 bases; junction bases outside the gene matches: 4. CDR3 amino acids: CASSDYRGTEQFF. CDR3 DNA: TGTGCCAGCAGTGATTACAGGGGGACTGAGCAGTTCTTC.

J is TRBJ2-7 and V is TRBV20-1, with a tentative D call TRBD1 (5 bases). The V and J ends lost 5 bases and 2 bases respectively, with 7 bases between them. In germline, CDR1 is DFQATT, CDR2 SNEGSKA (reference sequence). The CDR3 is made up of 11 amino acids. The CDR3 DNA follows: TGCAGTGCTGTGACAGCCTACGAGCAGTACTTC. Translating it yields CSAVTAYEQYF.

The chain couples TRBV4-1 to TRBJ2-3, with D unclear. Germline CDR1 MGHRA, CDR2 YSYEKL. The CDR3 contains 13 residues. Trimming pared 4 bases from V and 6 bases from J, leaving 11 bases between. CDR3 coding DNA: TGCGCCAGCAGCCCCCCGGGTGGCGATACGCAGTATTTT. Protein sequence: CASSPPGGDTQYF.

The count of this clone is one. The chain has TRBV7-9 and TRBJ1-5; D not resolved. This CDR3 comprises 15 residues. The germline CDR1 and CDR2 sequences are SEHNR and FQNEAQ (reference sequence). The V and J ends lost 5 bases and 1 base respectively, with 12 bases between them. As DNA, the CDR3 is TGTGCCAGCAGCCTTAGTACCGGGAGCAATCAGCCCCAGCATTTT. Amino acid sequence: CASSLSTGSNQPQHF. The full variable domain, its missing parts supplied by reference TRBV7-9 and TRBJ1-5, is DTGVSQNPRHKITKRGQNVTFRCDPISEHNRLYWYRQTLGQGPEFLTYFQNEAQLEKSRLLSDRFSAERPKGSFSTLEIQRTEQGDSAMYLCASSLSTGSNQPQHFGDGTRLSIL.

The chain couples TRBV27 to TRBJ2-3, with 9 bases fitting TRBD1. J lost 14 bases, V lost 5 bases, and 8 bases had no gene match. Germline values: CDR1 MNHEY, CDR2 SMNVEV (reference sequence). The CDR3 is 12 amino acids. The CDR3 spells CASSPIGQGRYF. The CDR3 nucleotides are TGTGCCAGCAGTCCCATAGGACAGGGGAGGTATTTT.